This T cell receptor beta chain was identified during a study of shared clonotypes between healthy human individuals. Study-level results: Expectations were that clonotype sharing among donors would be affected by sequencing depth.

J was trimmed by 3 bases and V by 7 bases; bases with no gene match: 8. The germline gives CDR1 MNHNS, CDR2 SASEGT. The CDR3 covers 15 residues. As to this clone: Its antigen remains unidentified.

Researchers divided each subset's genomic DNA evenly across several immunoSEQ plates. TCRdb's copy holds only in-frame clones and misses some; the assay was immunoSEQ multiplex PCR. This repertoire shows over a million clones, 96% found once; its top ten account for over 1%. This chain links TRBV6-1 with TRBJ2-7; TRBD2 aligns across 11 bases. This clonotype was sampled from a man aged 25-45 years in good health. The source material was naive CD4+ T cells sorted from blood. Described subset: CD45RA+ positively selected. CDR3 protein: CASIPTSGSSYEQYF. CDR3 DNA sequence: TGTGCCAGCATTCCCACTAGCGGGAGTAGCTACGAGCAGTACTTC.